This entry features one T cell receptor (beta chain) sequence. In the same sample, other DNA sequences code for this CDR3. Germline V lookup: CDR1 SGHDN, CDR2 FVKESK. V shed 4 bases and J shed 4 bases, with 8 bases lying between them. CDR3 length: 13 residues. Original methodology: Reference gene primer amplification gave estimated nucleated cell counts. The assay was immunoSEQ multiplex PCR, and TCRdb's table has in-frame clones only and misses some. V and J calls and clone size follow that table, whereas D and trimming were derived from the DNA. The table has 200,000 to 300,000 clones, under 90% seen once. The source of the sample is a study of blood T cell repertoires in COVID-19. Study information: Acute and convalescent COVID-19 samples came from the United States, Italy and Spain. Nucleic acid was either cDNA or gDNA, and it came from T cells, B-cell-depleted T cells, or PBMCs.

This TCR came from a man in his 60s with acute or convalescent COVID-19. Sequenced material: peripheral blood. V gene TRBV14 combines with J gene TRBJ1-3, with D possibly TRBD1 on 6 matching bases. CDR3 bases: TGTGCCAGCAGCCGAACAGGGGGAAACACCATATATTTT. Protein product: CASSRTGGNTIYF.